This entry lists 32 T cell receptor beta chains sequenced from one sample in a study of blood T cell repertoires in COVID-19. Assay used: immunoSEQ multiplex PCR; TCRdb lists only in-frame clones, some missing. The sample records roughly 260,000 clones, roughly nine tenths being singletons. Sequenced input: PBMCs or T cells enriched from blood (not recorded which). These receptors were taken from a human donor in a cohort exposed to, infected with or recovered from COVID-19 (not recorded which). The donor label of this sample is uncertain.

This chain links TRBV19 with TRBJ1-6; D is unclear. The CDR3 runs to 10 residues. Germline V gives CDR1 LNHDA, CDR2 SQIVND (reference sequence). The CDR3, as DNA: TGTTCAACTTATAATTCACCCCTCCACTTT. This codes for CSTYNSPLHF.

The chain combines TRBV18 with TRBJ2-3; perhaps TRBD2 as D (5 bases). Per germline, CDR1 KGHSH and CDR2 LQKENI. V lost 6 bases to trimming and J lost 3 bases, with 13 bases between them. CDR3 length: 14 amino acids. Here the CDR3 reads CASSRTRYTDTQYF. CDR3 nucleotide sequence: TGTGCCAGCTCGCGGACTCGTTATACAGATACGCAGTATTTT.

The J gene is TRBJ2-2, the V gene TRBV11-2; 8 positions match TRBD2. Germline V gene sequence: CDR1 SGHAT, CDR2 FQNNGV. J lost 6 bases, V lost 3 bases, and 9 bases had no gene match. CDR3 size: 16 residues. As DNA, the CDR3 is TGTGCCAGCAGCTTCCGGACAGCCGGGGGGGCCGGGGAGCTGTTTTTT. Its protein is CASSFRTAGGAGELFF. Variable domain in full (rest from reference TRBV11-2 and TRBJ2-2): EAGVAQSPRYKIIEKRQSVAFWCNPISGHATLYWYQQILGQGPKLLIQFQNNGVVDDSQLPKDRFSAERLKGVDSTLKIQPAKLEDSAVYLCASSFRTAGGAGELFFGEGSRLTVL.

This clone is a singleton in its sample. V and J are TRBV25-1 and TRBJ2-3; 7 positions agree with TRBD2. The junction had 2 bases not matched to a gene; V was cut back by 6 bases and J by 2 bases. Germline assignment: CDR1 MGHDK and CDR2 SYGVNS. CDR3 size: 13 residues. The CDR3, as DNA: TGTGCCAGCAGCGCGGGAGCCACAGATACGCAGTATTTT. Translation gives CASSAGATDTQYF.

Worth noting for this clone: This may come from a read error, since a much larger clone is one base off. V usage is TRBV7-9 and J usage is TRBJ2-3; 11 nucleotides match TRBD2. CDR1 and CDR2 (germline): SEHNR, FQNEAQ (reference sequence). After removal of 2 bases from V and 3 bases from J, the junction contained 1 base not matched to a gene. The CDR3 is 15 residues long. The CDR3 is CASSLLAGGTDTQYF. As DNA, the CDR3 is TGTGCCAGCAGCTTATTAGCGGGGGGGACAGATACGCAGTATTTT.

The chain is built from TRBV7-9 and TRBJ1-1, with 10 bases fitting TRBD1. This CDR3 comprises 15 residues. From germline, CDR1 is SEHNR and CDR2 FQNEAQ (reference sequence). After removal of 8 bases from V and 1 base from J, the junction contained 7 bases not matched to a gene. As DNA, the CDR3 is TGTGCCAGCGCCCTGACAGGGGGCGCGAACACTGAAGCTTTCTTT. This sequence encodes CASALTGGANTEAFF. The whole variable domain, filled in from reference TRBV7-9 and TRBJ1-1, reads DTGVSQNPRHKITKRGQNVTFRCDPISEHNRLYWYRQTLGQGPEFLTYFQNEAQLEKSRLLSDRFSAERPKGSFSTLEIQRTEQGDSAMYLCASALTGGANTEAFFGQGTRLTVV.

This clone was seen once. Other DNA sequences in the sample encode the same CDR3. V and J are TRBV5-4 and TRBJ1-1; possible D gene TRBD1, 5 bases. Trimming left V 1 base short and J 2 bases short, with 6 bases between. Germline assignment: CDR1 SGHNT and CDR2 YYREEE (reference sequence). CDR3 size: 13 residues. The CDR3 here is CASSLQGNTEAFF. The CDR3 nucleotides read TGTGCCAGCAGCTTGCAGGGAAACACTGAAGCTTTCTTT.

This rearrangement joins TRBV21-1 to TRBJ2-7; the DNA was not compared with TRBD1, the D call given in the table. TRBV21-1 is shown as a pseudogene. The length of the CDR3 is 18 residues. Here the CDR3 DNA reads TGTGCCAGCAGCAAATGCCCACTCCGGACAGGTCCTTCCTACGAGCAGTACTTC. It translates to CASSKCPLRTGPSYEQYF.

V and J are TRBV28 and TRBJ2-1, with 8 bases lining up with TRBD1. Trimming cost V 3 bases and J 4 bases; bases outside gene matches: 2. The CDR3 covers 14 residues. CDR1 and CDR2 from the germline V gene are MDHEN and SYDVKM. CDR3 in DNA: TGTGCCAGCAGTTTGAGGGACAGGTACAATGAGCAGTTCTTC. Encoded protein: CASSLRDRYNEQFF.

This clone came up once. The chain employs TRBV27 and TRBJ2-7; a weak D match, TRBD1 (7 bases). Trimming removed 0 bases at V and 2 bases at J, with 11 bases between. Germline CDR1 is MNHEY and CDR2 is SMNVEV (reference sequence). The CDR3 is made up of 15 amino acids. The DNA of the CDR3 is TGTGCCAGCAGTTTATCAGGAGGGGGCCCCTACGAGCAGTACTTC. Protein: CASSLSGGGPYEQYF.

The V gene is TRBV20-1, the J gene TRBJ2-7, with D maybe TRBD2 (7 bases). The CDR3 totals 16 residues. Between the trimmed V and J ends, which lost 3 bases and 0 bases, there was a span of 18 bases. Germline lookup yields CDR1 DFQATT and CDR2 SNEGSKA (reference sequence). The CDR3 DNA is TGCAGTGCTAGTGGGGAGGGGCAGGGGAGCTCCTACGAGCAGTACTTC. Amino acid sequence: CSASGEGQGSSYEQYF.

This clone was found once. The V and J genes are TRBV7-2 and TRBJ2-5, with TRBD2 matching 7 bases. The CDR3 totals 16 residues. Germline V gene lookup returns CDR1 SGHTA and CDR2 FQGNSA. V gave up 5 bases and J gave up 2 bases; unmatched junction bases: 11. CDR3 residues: CASSPRDYRGQETQYF. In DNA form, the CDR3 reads TGTGCCAGCAGCCCGAGGGACTACCGGGGGCAAGAGACCCAGTACTTC. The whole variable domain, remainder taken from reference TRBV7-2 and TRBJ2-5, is GAGVSQSPSNKVTEKGKDVELRCDPISGHTALYWYRQSLGQGLEFLIYFQGNSAPDKSGLPSDRFSAERTGGSVSTLTIQRTQQEDSAVYLCASSPRDYRGQETQYFGPGTRLLVL.

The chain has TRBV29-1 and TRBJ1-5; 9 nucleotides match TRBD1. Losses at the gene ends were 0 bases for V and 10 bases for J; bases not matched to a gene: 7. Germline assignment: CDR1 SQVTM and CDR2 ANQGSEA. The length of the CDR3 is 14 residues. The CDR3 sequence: CSVEDSQGAGPQHF. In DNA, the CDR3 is TGCAGCGTTGAAGATTCACAGGGGGCCGGTCCCCAGCATTTT.

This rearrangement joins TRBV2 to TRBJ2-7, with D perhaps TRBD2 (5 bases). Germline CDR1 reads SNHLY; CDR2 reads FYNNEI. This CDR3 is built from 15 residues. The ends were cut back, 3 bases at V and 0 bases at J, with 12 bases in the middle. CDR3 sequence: CASSERVSNSYEQYF. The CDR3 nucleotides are TGTGCCAGCAGTGAGCGGGTGTCCAACTCCTACGAGCAGTACTTC.

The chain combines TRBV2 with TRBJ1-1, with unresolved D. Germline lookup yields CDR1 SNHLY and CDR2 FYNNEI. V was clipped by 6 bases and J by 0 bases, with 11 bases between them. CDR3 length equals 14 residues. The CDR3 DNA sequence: TGTGCCAGCAGGCCGGACGGGATGAACACTGAAGCTTTCTTT. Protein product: CASRPDGMNTEAFF.

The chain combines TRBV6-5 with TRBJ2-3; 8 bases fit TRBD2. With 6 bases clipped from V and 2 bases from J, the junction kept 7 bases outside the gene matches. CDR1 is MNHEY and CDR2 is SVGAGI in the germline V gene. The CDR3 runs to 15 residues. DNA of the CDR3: TGTGCCAGCAGGAGCGGGGGACTCCCCACAGATACGCAGTATTTT. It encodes CASRSGGLPTDTQYF.

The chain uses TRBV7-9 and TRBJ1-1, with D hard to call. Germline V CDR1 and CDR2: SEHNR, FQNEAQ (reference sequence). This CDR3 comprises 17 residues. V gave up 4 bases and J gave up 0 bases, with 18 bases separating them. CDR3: CASSWSGRARMNTEAFF. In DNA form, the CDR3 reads TGTGCCAGCAGCTGGAGCGGGAGGGCACGCATGAACACTGAAGCTTTCTTT. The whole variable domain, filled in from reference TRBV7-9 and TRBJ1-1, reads DTGVSQNPRHKITKRGQNVTFRCDPISEHNRLYWYRQTLGQGPEFLTYFQNEAQLEKSRLLSDRFSAERPKGSFSTLEIQRTEQGDSAMYLCASSWSGRARMNTEAFFGQGTRLTVV.

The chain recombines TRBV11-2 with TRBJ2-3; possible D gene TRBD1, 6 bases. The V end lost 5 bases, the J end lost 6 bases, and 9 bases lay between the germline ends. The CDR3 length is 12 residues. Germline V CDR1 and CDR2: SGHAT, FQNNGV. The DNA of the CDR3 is TGTGCCAGCAGCCCGAGGGGGGATACGCAGTATTTT. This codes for CASSPRGDTQYF.

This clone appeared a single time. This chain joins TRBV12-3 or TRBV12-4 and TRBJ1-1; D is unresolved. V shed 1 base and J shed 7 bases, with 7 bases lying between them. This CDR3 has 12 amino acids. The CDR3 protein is CASSLVSIEAFF. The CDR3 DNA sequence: TGTGCCAGCAGTTTAGTTAGCATTGAAGCTTTCTTT.

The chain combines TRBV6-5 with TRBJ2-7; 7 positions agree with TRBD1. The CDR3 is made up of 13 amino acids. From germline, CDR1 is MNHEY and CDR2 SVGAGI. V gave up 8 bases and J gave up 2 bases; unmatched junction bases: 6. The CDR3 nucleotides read TGTGCCAGCGGACCAACAGGGGCCTACGAGCAGTACTTC. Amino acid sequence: CASGPTGAYEQYF.

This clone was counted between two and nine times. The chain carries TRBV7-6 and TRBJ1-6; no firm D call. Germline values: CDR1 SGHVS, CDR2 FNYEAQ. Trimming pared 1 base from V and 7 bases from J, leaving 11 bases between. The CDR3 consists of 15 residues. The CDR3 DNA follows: TGTGCCAGCAGCTTAGAAACGGCGGGGAATTCACCCCTCCACTTT. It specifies CASSLETAGNSPLHF.

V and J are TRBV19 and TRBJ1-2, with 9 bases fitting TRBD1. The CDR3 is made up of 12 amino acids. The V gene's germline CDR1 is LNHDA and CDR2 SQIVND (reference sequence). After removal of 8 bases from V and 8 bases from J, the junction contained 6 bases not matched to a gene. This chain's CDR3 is CASVQGASGYTF. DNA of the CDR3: TGTGCCAGTGTACAGGGGGCGAGCGGCTACACCTTC.

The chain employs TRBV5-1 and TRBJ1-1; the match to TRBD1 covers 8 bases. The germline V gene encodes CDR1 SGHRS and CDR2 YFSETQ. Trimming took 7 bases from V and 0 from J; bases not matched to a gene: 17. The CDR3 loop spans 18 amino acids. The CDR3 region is CASERGTGLSHMNTEAFF. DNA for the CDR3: TGCGCCAGCGAGAGGGGGACAGGATTGAGTCATATGAACACTGAAGCTTTCTTT. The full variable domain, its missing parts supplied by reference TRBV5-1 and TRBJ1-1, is KAGVTQTPRYLIKTRGQQVTLSCSPISGHRSVSWYQQTPGQGLQFLFEYFSETQRNKGNFPGRFSGRQFSNSRSEMNVSTLELGDSALYLCASERGTGLSHMNTEAFFGQGTRLTVV.

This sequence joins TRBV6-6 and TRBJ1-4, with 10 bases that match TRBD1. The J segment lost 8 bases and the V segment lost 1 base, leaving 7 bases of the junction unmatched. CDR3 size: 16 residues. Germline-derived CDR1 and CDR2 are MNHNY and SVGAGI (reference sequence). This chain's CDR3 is CASSYLGDRGGEKLFF. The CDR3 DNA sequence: TGTGCCAGCAGTTACTTGGGGGACAGGGGAGGAGAAAAACTGTTTTTT.

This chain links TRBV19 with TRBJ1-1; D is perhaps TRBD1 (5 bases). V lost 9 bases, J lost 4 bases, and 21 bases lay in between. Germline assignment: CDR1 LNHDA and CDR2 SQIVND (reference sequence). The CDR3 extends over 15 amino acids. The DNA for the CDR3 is TGTGCCAGCACCCCTCGACAGTTGTTGAGCACTGAAGCTTTCTTT. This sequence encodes CASTPRQLLSTEAFF. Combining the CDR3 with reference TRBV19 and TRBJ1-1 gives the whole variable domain DGGITQSPKYLFRKEGQNVTLSCEQNLNHDAMYWYRQDPGQGLRLIYYSQIVNDFQKGDIAEGYSVSREKKESFPLTVTSAQKNPTAFYLCASTPRQLLSTEAFFGQGTRLTVV.

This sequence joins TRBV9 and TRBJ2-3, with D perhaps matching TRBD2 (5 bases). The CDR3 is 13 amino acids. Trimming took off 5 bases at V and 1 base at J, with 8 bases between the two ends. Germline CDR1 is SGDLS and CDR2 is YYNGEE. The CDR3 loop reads CASSSGGTDTQYF. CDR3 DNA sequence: TGTGCCAGCAGTTCCGGGGGCACAGATACGCAGTATTTT.

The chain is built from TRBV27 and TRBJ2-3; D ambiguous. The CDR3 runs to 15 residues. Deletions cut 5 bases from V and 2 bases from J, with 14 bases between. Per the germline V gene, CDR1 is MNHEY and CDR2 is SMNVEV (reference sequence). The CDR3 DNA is TGTGCCAGCAGTCCCCTCCCACCTAACACAGATACGCAGTATTTT. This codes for CASSPLPPNTDTQYF.

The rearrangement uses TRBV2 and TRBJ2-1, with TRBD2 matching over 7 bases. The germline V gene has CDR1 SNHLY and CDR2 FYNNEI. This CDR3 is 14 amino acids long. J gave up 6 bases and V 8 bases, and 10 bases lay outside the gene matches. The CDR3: CASAQAGVSNEQFF. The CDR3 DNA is TGTGCCAGCGCCCAGGCGGGGGTATCCAATGAGCAGTTCTTC.

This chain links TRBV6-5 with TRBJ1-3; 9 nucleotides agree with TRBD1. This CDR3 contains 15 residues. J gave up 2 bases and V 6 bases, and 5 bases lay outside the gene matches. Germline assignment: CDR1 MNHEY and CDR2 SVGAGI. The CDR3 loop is CASSLTGGTGNTIYF. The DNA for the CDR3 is TGTGCCAGCAGCCTAACAGGGGGCACTGGAAACACCATATATTTT.

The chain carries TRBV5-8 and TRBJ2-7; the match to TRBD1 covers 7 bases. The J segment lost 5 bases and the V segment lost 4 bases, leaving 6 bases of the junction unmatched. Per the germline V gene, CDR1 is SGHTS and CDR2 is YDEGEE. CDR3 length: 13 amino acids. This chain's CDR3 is CASSTPDRDEQYF. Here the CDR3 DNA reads TGTGCCAGCAGCACCCCCGACAGGGACGAGCAGTACTTC.

In DNA form, the CDR3 reads TGCGCCAGCAGCCAAGGCGCGGGAAGAGGCAATCAGCCCCAGCATTTT. Amino acids: CASSQGAGRGNQPQHF. The chain combines TRBV4-1 with TRBJ1-5; no definite D call. The V end lost 1 base, the J end lost 2 bases, and 12 bases lay between the germline ends. Germline V CDR1 and CDR2: MGHRA, YSYEKL. CDR3 length: 16 residues.

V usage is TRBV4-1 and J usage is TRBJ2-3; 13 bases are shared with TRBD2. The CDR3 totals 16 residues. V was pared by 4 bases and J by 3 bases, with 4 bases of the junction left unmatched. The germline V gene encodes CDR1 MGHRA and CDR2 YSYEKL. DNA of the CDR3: TGCGCCAGCAGCCGACCGGGACTAGCGGGGACAGATACGCAGTATTTT. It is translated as CASSRPGLAGTDTQYF.